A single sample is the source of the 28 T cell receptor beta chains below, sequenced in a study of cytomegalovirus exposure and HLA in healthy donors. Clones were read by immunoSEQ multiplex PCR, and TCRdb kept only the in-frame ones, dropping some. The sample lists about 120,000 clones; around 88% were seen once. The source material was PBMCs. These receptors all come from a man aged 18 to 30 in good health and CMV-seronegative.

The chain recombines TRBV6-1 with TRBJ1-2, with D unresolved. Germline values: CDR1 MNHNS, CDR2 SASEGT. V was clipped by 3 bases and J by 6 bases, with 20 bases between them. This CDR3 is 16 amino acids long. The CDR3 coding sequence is TGTGCCAGCAGTGATCACACATGGAGGAAGAATGATGGCTACACCTTC. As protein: CASSDHTWRKNDGYTF.

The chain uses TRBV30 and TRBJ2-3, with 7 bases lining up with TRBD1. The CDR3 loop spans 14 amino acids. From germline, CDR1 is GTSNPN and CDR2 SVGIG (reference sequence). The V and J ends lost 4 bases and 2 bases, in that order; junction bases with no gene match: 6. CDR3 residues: CAWTAGGNTDTQYF. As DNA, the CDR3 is TGTGCCTGGACGGCAGGGGGTAACACAGATACGCAGTATTTT.

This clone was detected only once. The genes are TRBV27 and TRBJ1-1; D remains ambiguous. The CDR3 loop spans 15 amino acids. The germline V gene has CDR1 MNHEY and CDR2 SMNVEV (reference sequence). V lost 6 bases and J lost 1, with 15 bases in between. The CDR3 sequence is CASSQLQAANTEAFF. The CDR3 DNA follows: TGTGCCAGCAGCCAACTCCAAGCGGCGAACACTGAAGCTTTCTTT.

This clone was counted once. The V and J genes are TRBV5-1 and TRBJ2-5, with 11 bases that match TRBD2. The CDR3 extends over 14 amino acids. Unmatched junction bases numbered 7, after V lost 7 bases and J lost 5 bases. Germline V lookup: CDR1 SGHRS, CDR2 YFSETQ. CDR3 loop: CASELAGVGETQYF. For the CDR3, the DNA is TGCGCCAGCGAACTAGCGGGAGTAGGGGAGACCCAGTACTTC.

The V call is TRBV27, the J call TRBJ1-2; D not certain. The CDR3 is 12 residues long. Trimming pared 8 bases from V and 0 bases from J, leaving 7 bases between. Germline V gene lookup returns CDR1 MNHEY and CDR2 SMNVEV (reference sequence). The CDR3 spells CASRRANYGYTF. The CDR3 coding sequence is TGTGCCAGCCGACGGGCTAACTATGGCTACACCTTC.

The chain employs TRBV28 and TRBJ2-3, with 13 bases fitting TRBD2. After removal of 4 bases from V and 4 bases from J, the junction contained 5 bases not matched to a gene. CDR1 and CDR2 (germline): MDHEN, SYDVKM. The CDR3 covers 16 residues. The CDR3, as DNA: TGTGCCAGCAGTTCGGGACTAGCGGGACAATCAGATACGCAGTATTTT. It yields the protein CASSSGLAGQSDTQYF.

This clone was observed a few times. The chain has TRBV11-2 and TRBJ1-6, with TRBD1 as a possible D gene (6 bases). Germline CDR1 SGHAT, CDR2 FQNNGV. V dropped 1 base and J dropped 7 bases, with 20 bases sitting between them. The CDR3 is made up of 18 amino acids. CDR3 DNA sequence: TGTGCCAGCAGCTTAGTCCATGGGGGCGTCTCTGTCAATTCACCCCTCCACTTT. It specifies CASSLVHGGVSVNSPLHF.

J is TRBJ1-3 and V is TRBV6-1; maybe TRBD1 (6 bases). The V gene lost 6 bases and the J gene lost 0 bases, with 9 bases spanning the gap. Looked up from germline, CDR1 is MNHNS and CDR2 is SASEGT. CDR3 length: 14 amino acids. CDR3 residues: CASRGTHSGNTIYF. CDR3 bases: TGTGCCAGCAGGGGGACACACTCTGGAAACACCATATATTTT.

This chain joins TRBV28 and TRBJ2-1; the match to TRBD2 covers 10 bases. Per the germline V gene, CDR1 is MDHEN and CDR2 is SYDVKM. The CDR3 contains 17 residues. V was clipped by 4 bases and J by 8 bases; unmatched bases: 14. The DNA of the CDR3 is TGTGCCAGCAGTTCGCTCATCCCTAGCGGGAGTATATATGAGCAGTTCTTC. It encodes CASSSLIPSGSIYEQFF.

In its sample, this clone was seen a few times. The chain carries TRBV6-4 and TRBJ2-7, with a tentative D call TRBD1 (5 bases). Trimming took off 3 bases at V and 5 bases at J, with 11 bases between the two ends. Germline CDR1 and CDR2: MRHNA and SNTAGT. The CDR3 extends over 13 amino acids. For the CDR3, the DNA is TGTGCCAGCAGTGAAGGGGCCGAAGACGAGCAGTACTTC. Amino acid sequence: CASSEGAEDEQYF.

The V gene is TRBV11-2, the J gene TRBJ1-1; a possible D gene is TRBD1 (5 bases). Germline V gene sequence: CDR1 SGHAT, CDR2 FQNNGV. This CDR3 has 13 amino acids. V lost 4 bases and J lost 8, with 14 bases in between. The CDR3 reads CASSSSPGREAFF. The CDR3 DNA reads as TGTGCCAGCAGCTCCTCTCCAGGGCGGGAAGCTTTCTTT.

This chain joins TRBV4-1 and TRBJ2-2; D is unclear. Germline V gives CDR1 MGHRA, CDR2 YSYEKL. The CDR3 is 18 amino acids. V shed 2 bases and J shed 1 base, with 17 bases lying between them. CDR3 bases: TGCGCCAGCAGCCAAAAAGGAGAACTCCTGATGAACACCGGGGAGCTGTTTTTT. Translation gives CASSQKGELLMNTGELFF.

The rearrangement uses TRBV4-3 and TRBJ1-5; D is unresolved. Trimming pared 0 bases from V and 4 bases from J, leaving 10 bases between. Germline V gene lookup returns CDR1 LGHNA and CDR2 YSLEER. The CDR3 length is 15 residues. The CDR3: CASSQDGSGNQPQHF. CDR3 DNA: TGCGCCAGCAGCCAAGATGGGAGCGGTAATCAGCCCCAGCATTTT.

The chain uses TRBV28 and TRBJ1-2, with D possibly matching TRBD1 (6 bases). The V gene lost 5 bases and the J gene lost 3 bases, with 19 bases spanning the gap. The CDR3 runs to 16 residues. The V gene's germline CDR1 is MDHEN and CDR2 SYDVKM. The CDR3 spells CASSINPRGADYGYTF. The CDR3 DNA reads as TGTGCCAGCAGTATAAATCCCCGGGGGGCTGACTATGGCTACACCTTC.

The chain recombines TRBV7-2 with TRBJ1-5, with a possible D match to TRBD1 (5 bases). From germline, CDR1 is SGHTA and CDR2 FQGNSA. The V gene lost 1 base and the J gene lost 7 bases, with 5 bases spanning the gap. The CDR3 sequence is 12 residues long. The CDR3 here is CASSLGGQPQHF. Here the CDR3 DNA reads TGTGCCAGCAGCTTAGGGGGCCAGCCCCAGCATTTT.

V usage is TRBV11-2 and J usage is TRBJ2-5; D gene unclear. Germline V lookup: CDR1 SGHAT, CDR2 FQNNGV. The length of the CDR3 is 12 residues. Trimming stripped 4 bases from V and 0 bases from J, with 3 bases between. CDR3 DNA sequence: TGTGCCAGCAGCTCGTACCAAGAGACCCAGTACTTC. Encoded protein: CASSSYQETQYF.

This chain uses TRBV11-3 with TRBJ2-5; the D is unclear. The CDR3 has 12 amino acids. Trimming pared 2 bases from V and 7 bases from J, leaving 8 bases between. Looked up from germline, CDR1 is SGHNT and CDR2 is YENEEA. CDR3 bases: TGTGCCAGCAGCTTATTAGCTGGGACCCAGTACTTC. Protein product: CASSLLAGTQYF.

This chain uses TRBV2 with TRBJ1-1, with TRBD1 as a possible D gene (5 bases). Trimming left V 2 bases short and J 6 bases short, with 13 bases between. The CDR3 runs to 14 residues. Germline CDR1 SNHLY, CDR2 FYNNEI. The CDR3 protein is CASSETEGLPEAFF. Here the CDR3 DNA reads TGTGCCAGCAGTGAAACGGAGGGGCTGCCTGAAGCTTTCTTT.

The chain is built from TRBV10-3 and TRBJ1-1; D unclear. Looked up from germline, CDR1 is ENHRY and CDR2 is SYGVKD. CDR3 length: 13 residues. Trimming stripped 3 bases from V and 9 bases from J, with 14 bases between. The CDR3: CAISDFGSAQAFF. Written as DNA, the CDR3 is TGTGCCATCAGTGACTTCGGGTCAGCCCAAGCTTTCTTT.

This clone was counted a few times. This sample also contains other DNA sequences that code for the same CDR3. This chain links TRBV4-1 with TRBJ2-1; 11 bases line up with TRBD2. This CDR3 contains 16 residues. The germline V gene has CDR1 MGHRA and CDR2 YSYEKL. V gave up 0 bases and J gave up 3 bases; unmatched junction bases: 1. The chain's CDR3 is CASSQDGTSGYNEQFF. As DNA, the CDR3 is TGCGCCAGCAGCCAAGATGGGACTAGCGGCTACAATGAGCAGTTCTTC.

The CDR3 loop reads CASSPRTGPNAEAFF. DNA of the CDR3: TGTGCCAGCAGTCCACGGACAGGGCCTAACGCTGAAGCTTTCTTT. The J gene is TRBJ1-1, the V gene TRBV27; 8 positions agree with TRBD1. The germline V gene encodes CDR1 MNHEY and CDR2 SMNVEV (reference sequence). This CDR3 has 15 residues. The trim removed 5 bases at V and 6 bases at J, leaving 11 bases unmatched.

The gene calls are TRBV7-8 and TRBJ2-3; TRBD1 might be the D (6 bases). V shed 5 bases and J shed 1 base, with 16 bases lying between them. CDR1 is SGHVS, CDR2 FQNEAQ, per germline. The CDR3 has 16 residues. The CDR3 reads CASSPLQGPRTDTQYF. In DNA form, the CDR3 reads TGTGCCAGCAGCCCCCTCCAGGGGCCCCGCACAGATACGCAGTATTTT. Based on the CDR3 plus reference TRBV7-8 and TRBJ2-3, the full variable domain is GAGVSQSPRYKVAKRGQDVALRCDPISGHVSLFWYQQALGQGPEFLTYFQNEAQLDKSGLPSDRFFAERPEGSVSTLKIQRTQQEDSAVYLCASSPLQGPRTDTQYFGPGTRLTVL.

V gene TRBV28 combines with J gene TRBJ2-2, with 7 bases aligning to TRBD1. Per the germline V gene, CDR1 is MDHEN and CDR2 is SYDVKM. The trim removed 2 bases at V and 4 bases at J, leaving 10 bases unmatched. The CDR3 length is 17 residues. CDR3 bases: TGTGCCAGCAGTTTAGCAGGCAGGGGGTATCCCACCGGGGAGCTGTTTTTT. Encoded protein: CASSLAGRGYPTGELFF.

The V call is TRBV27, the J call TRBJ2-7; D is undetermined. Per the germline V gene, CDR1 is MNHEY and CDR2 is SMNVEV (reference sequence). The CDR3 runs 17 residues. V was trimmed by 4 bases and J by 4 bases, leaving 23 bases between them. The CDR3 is CASSSRLSVIPKYEQYF. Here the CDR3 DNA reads TGTGCCAGCAGTTCCCGCCTCAGCGTCATCCCAAAATACGAGCAGTACTTC.

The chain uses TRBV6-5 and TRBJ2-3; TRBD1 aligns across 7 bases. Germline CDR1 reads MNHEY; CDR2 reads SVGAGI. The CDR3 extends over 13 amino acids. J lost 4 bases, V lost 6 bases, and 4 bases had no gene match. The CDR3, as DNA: TGTGCCAGCAGCCCACAGGGGTCAGATACGCAGTATTTT. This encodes CASSPQGSDTQYF.

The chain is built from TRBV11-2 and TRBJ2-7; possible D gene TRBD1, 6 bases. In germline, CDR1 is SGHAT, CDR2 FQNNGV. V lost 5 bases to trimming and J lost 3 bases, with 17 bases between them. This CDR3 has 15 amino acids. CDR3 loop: CASSVRRQAFYEQYF. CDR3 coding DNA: TGTGCCAGCAGCGTAAGAAGACAGGCTTTCTACGAGCAGTACTTC.

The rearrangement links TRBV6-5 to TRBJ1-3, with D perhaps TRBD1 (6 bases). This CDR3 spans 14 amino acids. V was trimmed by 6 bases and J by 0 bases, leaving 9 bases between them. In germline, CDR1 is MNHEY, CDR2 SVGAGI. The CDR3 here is CASRQGHSGNTIYF. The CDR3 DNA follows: TGTGCCAGCAGGCAGGGGCACTCTGGAAACACCATATATTTT.

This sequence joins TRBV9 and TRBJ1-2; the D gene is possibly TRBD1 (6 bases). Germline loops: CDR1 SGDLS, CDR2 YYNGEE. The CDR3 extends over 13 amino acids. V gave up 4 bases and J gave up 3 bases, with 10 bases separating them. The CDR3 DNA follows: TGTGCCAGCAGCAAAAACAGGGACTATGGCTACACCTTC. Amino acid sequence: CASSKNRDYGYTF.